These T cell receptor beta chains were read from a single sample in a study of cytomegalovirus exposure and HLA in healthy donors. TCRdb's table, derived via immunoSEQ multiplex PCR, lists solely in-frame clones and lacks some. Of about 140,000 clones in the sample, approximately 94% were seen once. Sequencing input: PBMCs. Every receptor here comes from a man aged 18 to 35 in good health and CMV-seropositive. Both conserved end residues are part of each CDR3. A D gene is named only where the DNA matches it firmly. Clone size is not always given. Where it is, it says once, few, many or a class for expanded clones.

j_call: TRBJ1-2
clone_size: once
cdr3_length: 12
v_call: TRBV28
d_call: .
cdr3_nt: TGTGCCAGCAGTTTTAGTCCGATCGGCTACACCTTC
cdr3_aa: CASSFSPIGYTF

j_call: TRBJ2-4
clone_size: once
cdr3_length: 15
v_call: TRBV29-1
d_call: TRBD2
cdr3_nt: TGCAGCGTTGAAGCATTGCGGGAGGACAAAAACATTCAGTACTTC
cdr3_aa: CSVEALREDKNIQYF

j_call: TRBJ1-1
clone_size: once
cdr3_length: 13
v_call: TRBV10-3
d_call: .
cdr3_nt: TGTGCCATCAGTGAGAGAGGAGACACTGAAGCTTTCTTT
cdr3_aa: CAISERGDTEAFF

j_call: TRBJ2-1
clone_size: .
cdr3_length: 16
v_call: TRBV5-4
d_call: .
cdr3_nt: TGTGCCAGCAGCTTGGGGACCCGGGACTCGCGTATTCGTCAGTTCTTC
cdr3_aa: CASSLGTRDSRIRQFF

j_call: TRBJ1-2
clone_size: .
cdr3_length: 15
v_call: TRBV13
d_call: .
cdr3_nt: TGTGCCAGCAGCTTAGAAGTCGCAGGGCTCTATGGCTACACCTTC
cdr3_aa: CASSLEVAGLYGYTF

j_call: TRBJ2-1
clone_size: .
cdr3_length: 19
v_call: TRBV4-1
d_call: TRBD2
cdr3_nt: TGCGCCAGCAGCCAAGGGGCTAGCGGGAGGGCCAGTCAGTACAATGAGCAGTTCTTC
cdr3_aa: CASSQGASGRASQYNEQFF

j_call: TRBJ1-2
clone_size: .
cdr3_length: 13
v_call: TRBV28
d_call: .
cdr3_nt: TGTGCCATTTGGATCGCAGGGGCCCGTGGCTACACCTTC
cdr3_aa: CAIWIAGARGYTF

j_call: TRBJ2-5
clone_size: .
cdr3_length: 11
v_call: TRBV5-1
d_call: .
cdr3_nt: TGCGCCAGCAGCGTCTCAGAGACCCAGTACTTC
cdr3_aa: CASSVSETQYF

j_call: TRBJ2-5
clone_size: .
cdr3_length: 14
v_call: TRBV9
d_call: .
cdr3_nt: TGTGCCAGCAGCCTATCCGGGGGTTTAGAGACCCAGTACTTC
cdr3_aa: CASSLSGGLETQYF

j_call: TRBJ2-5
clone_size: .
cdr3_length: 15
v_call: TRBV18
d_call: TRBD2
cdr3_nt: TGTGCCAGCTCACCCTTAGCGGGGGAACAAGAGACCCAGTACTTC
cdr3_aa: CASSPLAGEQETQYF

j_call: TRBJ2-2
clone_size: .
cdr3_length: 14
v_call: TRBV28
d_call: .
cdr3_nt: TGTGCCAGCAGTTTATTAGAAGAAACCGGGGAGCTGTTTTTT
cdr3_aa: CASSLLEETGELFF

j_call: TRBJ2-1
clone_size: .
cdr3_length: 15
v_call: TRBV9
d_call: .
cdr3_nt: TGTGCCAGCAGCGCCGATCTACCGGCCGGGGATGAGCAGTTCTTC
cdr3_aa: CASSADLPAGDEQFF

j_call: TRBJ2-1
clone_size: .
cdr3_length: 18
v_call: TRBV4-1
d_call: .
cdr3_nt: TGCGCCAGCAGCCAAGGTCGGGTATTCAGAGTTGCCTACAATGAGCAGTTCTTC
cdr3_aa: CASSQGRVFRVAYNEQFF

j_call: TRBJ1-6
clone_size: .
cdr3_length: 14
v_call: TRBV2
d_call: TRBD1
cdr3_nt: TGTGCCAGCAGTCCTGGACAGGGTTATTCACCCCTCCACTTT
cdr3_aa: CASSPGQGYSPLHF

j_call: TRBJ1-1
clone_size: .
cdr3_length: 14
v_call: TRBV2
d_call: TRBD1
cdr3_nt: TGTGCCAGCAGTTTGACAGGGCTGACAGGTGAAGCTTTCTTT
cdr3_aa: CASSLTGLTGEAFF

j_call: TRBJ2-5
clone_size: once
cdr3_length: 16
v_call: TRBV1
d_call: .
cdr3_nt: TGCACCAGCAGCCAAGGGACTAGCGGGAACCAAGAGACCCAGTACTTC
cdr3_aa: CTSSQGTSGNQETQYF

j_call: TRBJ2-3
clone_size: .
cdr3_length: 16
v_call: TRBV5-1
d_call: .
cdr3_nt: TGCGCCAGCAGCTTGCAGGACAGCCCAAGCACAGATACGCAGTATTTT
cdr3_aa: CASSLQDSPSTDTQYF

j_call: TRBJ2-3
clone_size: .
cdr3_length: 11
v_call: TRBV19
d_call: .
cdr3_nt: TGTGCCAGTAGTAGCGGGGCAGCGAGGTATTTT
cdr3_aa: CASSSGAARYF

j_call: TRBJ2-3
clone_size: .
cdr3_length: 13
v_call: TRBV19
d_call: TRBD2
cdr3_nt: TGTGCCACCGCACCCACTAGCGGGGATACGCAGTATTTT
cdr3_aa: CATAPTSGDTQYF

j_call: TRBJ1-2
clone_size: few
cdr3_length: 15
v_call: TRBV2
d_call: TRBD1
cdr3_nt: TGTGCCAGCAGTGAACGGCAGGGGGCGGATGGTGGCTACACCTTC
cdr3_aa: CASSERQGADGGYTF

j_call: TRBJ2-1
clone_size: once
cdr3_length: 17
v_call: TRBV11-2
d_call: TRBD2
cdr3_nt: TGTGCCAGCGCAAGATCCCCCGGGACTAGCGGTTTCAATGAGCAGTTCTTC
cdr3_aa: CASARSPGTSGFNEQFF

j_call: TRBJ1-6
clone_size: few
cdr3_length: 14
v_call: TRBV28
d_call: TRBD1
cdr3_nt: TGTGCCAGCATGCTGGGACAGGGGAATTCACCCCTCCACTTT
cdr3_aa: CASMLGQGNSPLHF

j_call: TRBJ1-1
clone_size: once
cdr3_length: 15
v_call: TRBV6-1
d_call: .
cdr3_nt: TGTGCCAGCACCTTATGGGGGGGAATAGACACTGAAGCTTTCTTT
cdr3_aa: CASTLWGGIDTEAFF

j_call: TRBJ2-3
clone_size: .
cdr3_length: 15
v_call: TRBV6-5
d_call: TRBD2
cdr3_nt: TGTGCCAGCAGCCCCGGACTAGCGGCCACAGATACGCAGTATTTT
cdr3_aa: CASSPGLAATDTQYF

j_call: TRBJ1-1
clone_size: .
cdr3_length: 12
v_call: TRBV6-5
d_call: TRBD1
cdr3_nt: TGTGCCAGCAGTTTCGACAGGGGAGAAGCTTTCTTT
cdr3_aa: CASSFDRGEAFF

j_call: TRBJ2-7
clone_size: .
cdr3_length: 15
v_call: TRBV4-1
d_call: TRBD2
cdr3_nt: TGCGCCAGCAGCCGGAGGACTAGCGGGAATGGGGAGCAGTACTTC
cdr3_aa: CASSRRTSGNGEQYF

j_call: TRBJ2-7
clone_size: .
cdr3_length: 16
v_call: TRBV27
d_call: .
cdr3_nt: TGTGCCAGCAGTCTTTCCCCTCCGGCGCGGGGCTACGAGCAGTACTTC
cdr3_aa: CASSLSPPARGYEQYF

j_call: TRBJ1-2
clone_size: .
cdr3_length: 16
v_call: TRBV27
d_call: .
cdr3_nt: TGTGCCAGCAGTTCCCAGGGCCCCTCCGGGAGCTATGGCTACACCTTC
cdr3_aa: CASSSQGPSGSYGYTF